This is a list of T cell receptor beta chains from one sample in a study of blood T cell repertoires in COVID-19. Produced via immunoSEQ multiplex PCR; TCRdb's table is partial and in-frame only. In the table there are about 250,000 clones, around four fifths of which are singletons. Sequences were obtained from peripheral blood. The receptors shown here come from a man aged 35-49 years with active or convalescent COVID-19. CDR3s include the opening cysteine and the closing phenylalanine or tryptophan. A D gene is named only where the DNA matches it firmly. Rows may omit the clone size; those that give it use once, few, many or a size class.

TRBV6-2/TRBV6-3	TRBJ2-7	-	few	TGTGCCAGCAGTTGGGACAATTCCTACGAGCAGTACTTC	CASSWDNSYEQYF
TRBV3-1/TRBV3-2	TRBJ1-1	-	once	TGTGCCAGCAGCCAAGCTCCAGTTCACACTGAAGCTTTCTTT	CASSQAPVHTEAFF
TRBV4-1	TRBJ2-2	TRBD2	-	TGCGCCAGCAGCGCGGGGAGACTAGCGGGAGACCACGGAGGGACTGGGGAGCTGTTTTTT	CASSAGRLAGDHGGTGELFF
TRBV29-1	TRBJ2-5	TRBD2	-	TGCAGCGTGATGACTAGCGGGAACGATGAGACCCAGTACTTC	CSVMTSGNDETQYF
TRBV5-8	TRBJ2-1	TRBD2	-	TGTGCCAGCAGCTTGGGGCTAGCGGGAGGTTGGGAGCAGTTCTTC	CASSLGLAGGWEQFF
TRBV7-3	TRBJ1-1	-	-	TGTGCCAGCAGCTTAGGTCAGAGGGGGACAGCTTTCTTT	CASSLGQRGTAFF
TRBV7-2	TRBJ1-1	-	-	TGTGCCAGCAGCCAAATACAGATGAACACTGAAGCTTTCTTT	CASSQIQMNTEAFF
TRBV11-3	TRBJ2-3	-	few	TGTGCCAGCAGCCGTCTTAGGGGAACGGCAGATACGCAGTATTTT	CASSRLRGTADTQYF
TRBV12-5	TRBJ2-7	-	-	TGTGCTAGTGGTTTGGACCCTGACGTGACGGGGCAGTACTTC	CASGLDPDVTGQYF
TRBV11-2	TRBJ2-3	TRBD2	-	TGTGCCAGCAGCCGTTATAGCGGGAGTAGGACAGATACGCAGTATTTT	CASSRYSGSRTDTQYF
TRBV29-1	TRBJ2-3	-	-	TGCAGCGCCGCGTACCAGGGCAGGGCACAAGATACGCAGTATTTT	CSAAYQGRAQDTQYF
TRBV29-1	TRBJ1-3	-	-	TGCAGCGTTGCTGCCCTCACAGGGCCCGAGGGAAACACCATATATTTT	CSVAALTGPEGNTIYF
TRBV3-1/TRBV3-2	TRBJ1-3	TRBD1	-	TGTGCCAGCAGCCAAGAAGGACAGGGACCCGTTTCTGGAAACACCATATATTTT	CASSQEGQGPVSGNTIYF
TRBV10-3	TRBJ2-5	TRBD2	-	TGTGCCATCATTCTAAGGACTAGCGGGTCGCCCGGGGAGACCCAGTACTTC	CAIILRTSGSPGETQYF
TRBV19	TRBJ1-1	-	-	TGTGCCAGTAGTATAGGCTCGTTGACAGCGAACACTGAAGCTTTCTTT	CASSIGSLTANTEAFF
TRBV3-1/TRBV3-2	TRBJ1-2	-	once	TGTGCCAGCAGCCAAGATGCGGGGGTCCCTTATGGCTACACCTTC	CASSQDAGVPYGYTF
TRBV4-3	TRBJ1-2	-	-	TGCGCCAGCAGCCAAGATTACAGGGTTAACTATGGCTACACCTTC	CASSQDYRVNYGYTF
TRBV24-1	TRBJ1-2	TRBD1	-	TGTGCCACCAGTGATCGGACAGGGGGCTCCCTGGATGGCTACACCTTC	CATSDRTGGSLDGYTF
TRBV30	TRBJ1-1	-	-	TGTGCCTGGAAAGAACGCCAAGGACATTATCTCTCTGAAGCTTTCTTT	CAWKERQGHYLSEAFF
TRBV19	TRBJ1-3	-	-	TGTGCCAGTAGCCCAGCTGGAAACACCATATATTTT	CASSPAGNTIYF
TRBV10-3	TRBJ1-1	-	-	TGTGCCATCACCCCACGCGACAGCCCGAACACTGAAGCTTTCTTT	CAITPRDSPNTEAFF
TRBV11-2	TRBJ2-7	TRBD1	-	TGTGCCAGCAGCACCGGGACAGGCCAATACGAGCAGTACTTC	CASSTGTGQYEQYF
TRBV6-2/TRBV6-3	TRBJ2-7	TRBD1	-	TGTGCCAGCAGTTTACGGCCGGGACAGGGGCACTACGAGCAGTACTTC	CASSLRPGQGHYEQYF
TRBV19	TRBJ2-1	-	-	TGTGCCAGTAGTTCCGGAGTCAATGAGCAGTTCTTC	CASSSGVNEQFF
TRBV5-5	TRBJ2-1	TRBD2	-	TGTGCCAGCAGCCGAGGGAATAGCGGGGACTACAATGAGCAGTTCTTC	CASSRGNSGDYNEQFF
TRBV5-1	TRBJ1-2	TRBD1	-	TGCGCCAGCAGCTGGGACAGGGTTGACTATGGCTACACCTTC	CASSWDRVDYGYTF
TRBV3-1/TRBV3-2	TRBJ1-1	TRBD1	-	TGTGCCAGCAGCCAAGGGGCAGGGGGCGCTGAAGCTTTCTTT	CASSQGAGGAEAFF
TRBV5-1	TRBJ2-7	-	-	TGCGCCAGCAGCTCTACTACCTACGAGCAGTACTTC	CASSSTTYEQYF
TRBV15	TRBJ1-2	TRBD1	-	TGTGCCACCAGCCGCGGACAGGGTTTATATGGCTACACCTTC	CATSRGQGLYGYTF
TRBV9	TRBJ1-3	-	-	TGTGCCAGCAGCTCCACCCCGGACAGCCTCCTATCTGGAAACACCATATATTTT	CASSSTPDSLLSGNTIYF
TRBV10-1	TRBJ2-7	-	-	TGCGCCAGCAGTTGGGCAGGGCGGCCCTACGAGCAGTACTTC	CASSWAGRPYEQYF
TRBV4-3	TRBJ2-1	-	-	TGCGCCAGCAGCCAAGATCGAGGGGGAAGTTATGAGCAGTTCTTC	CASSQDRGGSYEQFF
TRBV19	TRBJ1-1	TRBD1	-	TGTGCCAGTAGTATATCGGGACAGCTGAACACTGAAGCTTTCTTT	CASSISGQLNTEAFF
TRBV5-4	TRBJ1-1	TRBD1	-	TGTGCCAGCAGCTTGGTTCCCGGGACAGGGGGCGGGAGGGACACTGAAGCTTTCTTT	CASSLVPGTGGGRDTEAFF
TRBV2	TRBJ1-3	-	-	TGTGCCAGCAAGGCAGGCCCCTCTGGAAACACCATATATTTT	CASKAGPSGNTIYF
TRBV5-5	TRBJ1-4	-	-	TGTGCCAGCAGCTTAGGGACAAATGTAAATGAAAAACTGTTTTTT	CASSLGTNVNEKLFF
TRBV15	TRBJ1-2	TRBD1	-	TGTGCCACCAGCAGCCGGACAGGGTCCTTGGGTGGCTACACCTTC	CATSSRTGSLGGYTF
TRBV19	TRBJ2-2	-	-	TGTGCCAGTAGTATGCTTAGGGGGTCGGGGAACACCGGGGAGCTGTTTTTT	CASSMLRGSGNTGELFF
TRBV18	TRBJ1-2	TRBD1	once	TGTGCCAGCTCACGACAGGGGGCGTGGGACGATGGCTACACCTTC	CASSRQGAWDDGYTF
TRBV29-1	TRBJ1-3	-	once	TGCAGCGTACTACAGGGCTTCTCTGGAAACACCATATATTTT	CSVLQGFSGNTIYF
TRBV2	TRBJ1-4	-	-	TGTGCCAGCAGTGAAATCGGGGTTATCGGTGAAAAACTGTTTTTT	CASSEIGVIGEKLFF
TRBV19	TRBJ2-7	TRBD1	-	TGTGCCAGTAGTCTCCTGACAGGGGGCGCGTACGAGCAGTACTTC	CASSLLTGGAYEQYF
TRBV18	TRBJ2-7	TRBD1	-	TGTGCCAGCTCTGGACAGGGGGTAATCGACGAGCAGTACTTC	CASSGQGVIDEQYF
TRBV19	TRBJ2-3	TRBD1	-	TGTGCCAGTAGTATGTCCGGGACAGGGAAGGGTAGAGATACGCAGTATTTT	CASSMSGTGKGRDTQYF
TRBV6-5	TRBJ1-5	-	-	TGTGCCAGCGGCTTAAGGGGGGGCGTAAATCAGCCCCAGCATTTT	CASGLRGGVNQPQHF
TRBV4-1	TRBJ2-5	-	-	TGCGCCAGCAGCCAAGGGGACTGGGGACAAGAGACCCAGTACTTC	CASSQGDWGQETQYF
TRBV2	TRBJ1-2	-	-	TGTGCCAGCAGTGAAGCGCTTCGAGGGGGCTATGGCTACACCTTC	CASSEALRGGYGYTF
TRBV6-1	TRBJ1-1	TRBD1	-	TGTGCCAGCAGTGGATGGACAGGCAACATGAACACTGAAGCTTTCTTT	CASSGWTGNMNTEAFF
TRBV28	TRBJ1-6	TRBD1	once	TGTGCCAGCAGTTTGCCCGGGACAGGGGGCTCCCTTGTGAATGATCCCCTCCACTTT	CASSLPGTGGSLVNDPLHF
TRBV3-1/TRBV3-2	TRBJ2-7	-	-	TGTGCCAGCAGCGAAGGGTACAGGGCCTCCCAGTACTTC	CASSEGYRASQYF
TRBV5-1	TRBJ1-4	TRBD1	-	TGCGCCAGCAGCTTGGGGACAGGGCCCTTGGAAAAACTGTTTTTT	CASSLGTGPLEKLFF
TRBV19	TRBJ1-4	TRBD1	-	TGTGCCAGTACCACTCCGGGACAGGGTGGTGAAAAACTGTTTTTT	CASTTPGQGGEKLFF
TRBV6-6	TRBJ1-1	-	once	TGTGCCAGCCCCCCCCGGGCGGGTTTGAACACTGAAGCTTTCTTT	CASPPRAGLNTEAFF
TRBV7-3	TRBJ1-3	-	-	TGTGCCAGCAGCTTAACCGGGTCTGGAAACACCATATATTTT	CASSLTGSGNTIYF
TRBV5-1	TRBJ2-2	TRBD1	-	TGCGCCAGCACCCGGGACAGCTCGAACACCGGGGAGCTGTTTTTT	CASTRDSSNTGELFF
TRBV2	TRBJ2-3	TRBD2	-	TGTGCCAGCAGTGACGCCGCGGGAGGGATAAGAACGCAGTATTTT	CASSDAAGGIRTQYF
TRBV27	TRBJ1-6	-	-	TGTGCCAGTCGGGACACCTTCAATTCACCCCTCCACTTT	CASRDTFNSPLHF